The subject of this entry is one T cell receptor beta chain. No antigen is known for it. Using unique molecular identifiers, the investigators prepared the TCRbeta library. In TCRdb, the PCR reads were re-called with MiXCR into one record per CDR3 protein. The sample has 90,000 to 100,000 distinct CDR3 sequences; 20% to 25% are singletons. The sample comes from a study of T-cell reconstitution after alpha-beta-depleted transplantation in children. Study-level findings and limits: The study reportedly traced alpha-beta T cells about two months after transplant to several hundred expanded graft clones. It was newly produced T cells that mostly accounted for T-cell counts and diversity one year after transplant.

V was pared by 6 bases and J by 2 bases, with 10 bases of the junction left unmatched. This CDR3 region has 16 residues. In germline, CDR1 is ENHRY, CDR2 SYGVKD. Specimen: PBMCs, collected before TCRalphabeta/CD19-depleted stem cell transplant. The rearrangement links TRBV10-3 to TRBJ2-1; 7 bases line up with TRBD2. The sequence derives from a boy between 2 and 10 years old with acute lymphoblastic leukemia, due to receive a stem cell transplant. CDR3 sequence reads: CAISERSGVTYNEQFF. CDR3 coding DNA: TGTGCCATCAGCGAGAGAAGCGGGGTCACCTACAATGAGCAGTTCTTC.